This is a list of T cell receptor beta chains from one sample in a study of blood T cell repertoires in COVID-19. Only in-frame clones appear in the TCRdb table, and some are missing; sequencing was by immunoSEQ multiplex PCR. The profile shows just over 75,000 clones, 80% of them singletons. The sequencing input was peripheral blood. The receptors originated from a man in his sixties with active or convalescent COVID-19. CDR3s include the opening cysteine and the closing phenylalanine or tryptophan. A D gene is named only where the DNA matches it firmly. Size values are once, few and many counts, or a class for expanded clones, and some rows have none.

TRBJ1-3 . . 15 TRBV11-3 TGTGCCAGCAGCTTAAGGACTGATCCTGGAAACACCATATATTTT CASSLRTDPGNTIYF
TRBJ1-1 . . 14 TRBV6-5 TGTGCCAGCAGTTACTCGTTCCAAGCCACTGAAGCTTTCTTT CASSYSFQATEAFF
TRBJ2-2 . . 16 TRBV27 TGTGCCAGCTCCTTTTGGGGCGGCGCGAACACCGGGGAGCTGTTTTTT CASSFWGGANTGELFF
TRBJ2-2 . . 15 TRBV10-3 TGTGCCATCAGTGTGGGGCAGGGGAACACCGGGGAGCTGTTTTTT CAISVGQGNTGELFF
TRBJ1-5 . TRBD1 14 TRBV3-1/TRBV3-2 TGTGCCAGCAGCCAACAGGGGGGCAATCAGCCCCAGCATTTT CASSQQGGNQPQHF
TRBJ2-4 . . 16 TRBV4-2 TGTGCCAGCAGCCAAGATCGTGAGGGAGGCAAAAACATTCAGTACTTC CASSQDREGGKNIQYF
TRBJ1-5 once . 14 TRBV9 TGTGCCAGCAGCCCAGGTCCGACAGATCAGCCCCAGCATTTT CASSPGPTDQPQHF
TRBJ1-3 few . 16 TRBV29-1 TGCAGCGTTGAAGCAGAGGGGGGGCGAGGTGGAAACACCATATATTTT CSVEAEGGRGGNTIYF
TRBJ2-5 . . 13 TRBV7-2 TGTGCCAGCAGCTCGACTAGTGGGGAGACCCAGTACTTC CASSSTSGETQYF
TRBJ1-2 . . 14 TRBV7-3 TGTGCCAGCAGCTTAAGGGAGGGCAACTATGGCTACACCTTC CASSLREGNYGYTF
TRBJ2-1 . TRBD2 15 TRBV7-9 TGTGCCAGCAGCCCTTGGACTAGCGGGGGGAATGAGCAGTTCTTC CASSPWTSGGNEQFF
TRBJ1-1 . . 14 TRBV6-5 TGTGCCAGCAGTTCCGGGACATTGAACACTGAAGCTTTCTTT CASSSGTLNTEAFF
TRBJ2-2 . . 13 TRBV24-1 TGTGCCACCAGTGATCGGAACACCGGGGAGCTGTTTTTT CATSDRNTGELFF
TRBJ2-5 . . 15 TRBV5-1 TGCGCCAGCAGCCCTCAAGGGAGGTCCGAAGAGACCCAGTACTTC CASSPQGRSEETQYF
TRBJ1-5 . . 15 TRBV4-1 TGCGCCAGCAGCCAAGCAGGTAATGGGGCTCAGCCCCAGCATTTT CASSQAGNGAQPQHF
TRBJ2-3 . . 13 TRBV5-6 TGTGCCAGCAGCACGGGGGGCACAGATACGCAGTATTTT CASSTGGTDTQYF
TRBJ1-5 . . 15 TRBV27 TGTGCCAGCAGTTTAGAAGGGGTGGGCAATCAGCCCCAGCATTTT CASSLEGVGNQPQHF
TRBJ2-7 . . 15 TRBV7-9 TGTGCCAGCAGCTTAGGAGGAATTGACTCCTACGAGCAGTACTTC CASSLGGIDSYEQYF
TRBJ2-2 . . 15 TRBV24-1 TGTGCCACCAGTGTAGGCCAGGGGAATACCGGGGAGCTGTTTTTT CATSVGQGNTGELFF
TRBJ1-2 . TRBD1 14 TRBV6-6 TGTGCCAGCAGTTACGAGGGACAGGGCAATGGCTACACCTTC CASSYEGQGNGYTF
TRBJ2-1 . TRBD2 17 TRBV9 TGTGCCAGCAGCGCTCATCTAGCGGGGGGACGGAACAATGAGCAGTTCTTC CASSAHLAGGRNNEQFF
TRBJ2-7 . . 13 TRBV12-3/TRBV12-4 TGTGCCAGCAGTTTAGGGGGTAGAGGGGAGCAGTACTTC CASSLGGRGEQYF
TRBJ2-5 . TRBD2 14 TRBV6-4 TGTGCCAGCAGTGTCCAAGCGGGGGGAGAGACCCAGTACTTC CASSVQAGGETQYF
TRBJ2-1 . . 16 TRBV11-2 TGTGCCAGCAGCTTAGGAGTAGCGTCCCTCGGGGATGAGCAGTTCTTC CASSLGVASLGDEQFF
TRBJ1-2 . . 15 TRBV4-3 TGCGCCAGCAGCCAAGATGGGGAGGGACGATACGGCTACACCTTC CASSQDGEGRYGYTF
TRBJ1-1 . . 13 TRBV3-1/TRBV3-2 TGTGCCAGCAGTCTATCAGGTTCCACTGAAGCTTTCTTT CASSLSGSTEAFF
TRBJ1-2 once . 15 TRBV10-3 TGTGCCATCAGTGACGACAGGTTCCTAATCTATGGCTACACCTTC CAISDDRFLIYGYTF
TRBJ2-7 . TRBD1 15 TRBV5-1 TGCGCCAGCAGCTTGGGGGGCCAGGGGGCGGAAGAGCAGTACTTC CASSLGGQGAEEQYF
TRBJ2-7 . . 13 TRBV19 TGTGCCAGTAGTATAGCTAGACAGTACGAGCAGTACTTC CASSIARQYEQYF
TRBJ1-1 . TRBD1 16 TRBV10-3 TGTGCCATCAGTGAGGTCAGGGGACAGGGGGCAAGTGTCGCTTTCTTT CAISEVRGQGASVAFF
TRBJ2-3 . TRBD1 15 TRBV9 TGTGCCAGCAGCCCCCGGACAGGGGCCACAGATACGCAGTATTTT CASSPRTGATDTQYF
TRBJ2-7 . TRBD2 18 TRBV7-4 TGTGCCAGCAGCTTCGTGGGGACTAGCGGGGGGAGCTCCTACGAGCAGTACTTC CASSFVGTSGGSSYEQYF
TRBJ2-1 few TRBD2 15 TRBV10-3 TGTGCCATCAGGGAGCGGGGGGGCCGGTGGAATGAGCAGTTCTTC CAIRERGGRWNEQFF